The TCR beta chain under discussion was sequenced for a study of blood T cells in healthy people across ages (dated by TCRdb to the mid-2010s). A note on the overall study: In model experiments, template switching captured about one uniquely barcoded TCR beta cDNA molecule for every two T cells. Two additional independent replicas of 1 million unique cDNA reads from the same blood draw were analyzed for two donors (one aged 18 to 30 and one aged 80 or older). Using deep sequencing normalized with unique cDNA molecular identifiers, the study measured how TCR beta repertoire diversity changes with age. The donors were split into four age groups: young (average around 16 years), middle-aged (around 37), aged (over 55) and long-lived (approximately 80).

The CDR3 measures 15 amino acids from cysteine to phenylalanine. The DNA shown is the 45-base CDR3, in frame from base 1. Here V drops 4 bases and J drops 3 bases, and the junction holds 3 bases not matched to any gene. CDR1 and CDR2 (LGHNA, YSLEER) derive from the germline V gene. What the research found in general, with its limitations: Observed TCR beta diversity correlated strongly with the percentage of naive T cells measured by flow cytometry. Conclusive comparison of naive and antigen-experienced compartments was prevented by the profiling of bulk unsorted PBMCs. Total diversity estimates from one million sequenced T cells were considered lower bounds and underestimates. As age increased, observed TCR beta diversity per million T cells dropped in a roughly linear way, and a significant reduction was already evident by age around 41. The CMV infection status of donors was not known, potentially confounding age-related changes in expanded clonotypes. Compared with the aged group, more naive CD4+ T cells, fewer expanded clones and increased TCR diversity were shown by the long-lived group, suggesting age selection.

Library preparation used 5' RACE. For sequencing, an Illumina HiSeq 2500 was employed. A second PCR of roughly 7 to 12 cycles was performed with a sample-barcoded 5' primer and a J-beta primer mix. Each TCR beta cDNA molecule received a unique molecular identifier from a template-switch 5' adaptor carrying 12 random nucleotides. At least 2.5 million CDR3-containing paired-end reads were obtained from each sample. All of the RNA was converted into first-strand cDNA using the Mint cDNA synthesis kit, with a TRBC-specific oligonucleotide serving as the primer. After uracil-DNA glycosylase treatment, a first 18-cycle PCR used universal primers M1SS and BC2_uni_R on all cDNA. The original pipeline was this. For normalization, 1 million high-quality reads were randomly selected from each sample, with every read carrying a distinct molecular identifier. Reads with shared molecular identifiers were discarded instead of being binned into consensus sequences. CDR3 identification, clonotype clustering and error correction used MiTCR with a Q25 quality threshold and the strictest error-elimination algorithm. A nonparametric unseen species model using Euler transformation provided a lower-bound estimate of total TCR beta diversity. TCRdb reworked the public reads: Q25 trimming with fastp, MiXCR clone assembly, productive beta chains retained. Rows are unified per CDR3 protein, each entry keeping the most common DNA and genes. The V and J calls, along with clone size, are taken from TCRdb and not from the paper's own processing. Here the sample has nearly 800,000 distinct CDR3 sequences; 25% occur a single time. The biggest ten clones account for approximately 4% of the sample.

As to this clonotype: Its antigen remains unidentified. No quality values exist for individual bases; no much larger clone is one base distant.

Systemically healthy Caucasian individuals from Russia, 39 in total and aged roughly 6 to 100 years, were included as donors. Each donor gave ten milliliters of peripheral blood, drawn into EDTA-treated Vacutainer tubes. Ficoll-Paque density-gradient centrifugation was used to isolate PBMCs, with at least 6.5 million per sample. Trizol reagent was used to extract total RNA from the PBMCs, yielding at least 6 micrograms per sample. The percentages of naive CD45RAhigh/CD27high T cells were determined by flow cytometry on a PBMC aliquot from every donor. These data also formed part of another study, on T cells of mothers and their children. The second study's authors report: The donors were nine systemically healthy Caucasian individuals, made up of three mothers and their six children. cDNA synthesis used all of the extracted RNA, with approximately 1.6 ug of RNA in each 15 ul reaction. In the second PCR, sample barcodes and 2-4 random nucleotides were introduced via the M1S primer. Over 9.5 million TCR beta CDR3 reads were obtained for each mother, and some 3.1 million reads were obtained for each child. TCR recombination output is similarly shaped by thymic selection in related and unrelated pairs, with a minor effect exerted by inherited differences. Normalized repertoire overlap in related mother-child pairs was always slightly higher than in unrelated mother-child pairs, but the difference was never significant. No persistent microchimeric T cell clones were detected, at a sensitivity of 80 to 100 clones per million clonotypes. In the study, deep NGS was used to compare the TCR beta repertoires of mothers and children, and features distinguishing related mother-child pairs from unrelated individuals were sought. The mean age was 40 +/- 4 years for the mothers and roughly 10 +/- 4 years for the children. After adapter ligation with NEBNext reagents, the libraries were sequenced on Illumina HiSeq 2000 with 100+100 nt paired-end reads. To prevent cross-contamination, the mother and child libraries were prepared one month apart and sequenced in separate runs. Each donor had between 500,000 and 2,000,000 distinct TCR beta clonotypes identified. Naive TCR beta clonotypes were estimated from low-frequency clonotypes matched to each donor's FACS-determined naive share, without sorting.

Sequenced sample: blood. The sequence links TRBV4-3 to TRBJ2-3, with 11 middle bases fitting TRBD1. The source is a boy younger than 18 in good health. The DNA reads TGCGCCAGCAGCCTGGGACAGGGGGAGACAGATACGCAGTATTTT. Translation gives CASSLGQGETDTQYF.